The entry that follows covers one TCR beta chain sequence. This specimen belongs to a study of control samples from healthy donors and cancer patients. The data were produced by immunoSEQ multiplex PCR, yet TCRdb's version contains in-frame clones alone and is incomplete. Altogether approximately 63,000 clones are present, approximately 85% being singletons, with the ten largest covering 4.5% to 7%. This CDR3 contains 16 residues. V lost 5 bases and J lost 5, with 18 bases in between. In germline, CDR1 is SGHTA, CDR2 FQGTGA. The sequencing input was blood. The TCR sequence derives from a man aged 35 to 55 in good health. The gene calls are TRBV7-3 and TRBJ2-2; maybe TRBD1 (5 bases). The CDR3 loop reads CASSPLTARTTGELFF. The CDR3 nucleotides are TGTGCCAGCAGCCCATTGACAGCCCGGACGACCGGGGAGCTGTTTTTT.